This T cell receptor beta chain was sequenced in a study of blood T cell repertoires in COVID-19. At the level of the study: Sites in the United States, Italy and Spain provided acute and convalescent COVID-19 samples. The analysed material was cDNA or gDNA that came from T cells, B-cell-depleted T cells, or PBMCs.

CDR1 and CDR2 from the germline V gene are LGHDT and YNNKEL (reference sequence). The J segment lost 5 bases and the V segment lost 2 bases, leaving 0 bases of the junction unmatched. CDR3 length: 14 residues. Sequenced by immunoSEQ multiplex PCR; TCRdb stores in-frame clones only, minus some. The sample lists 240,000 or so clones; 75% to 90% were seen once. The chain couples TRBV3-1 (or the pseudogene TRBV3-2) to TRBJ2-5, with 12 positions matching TRBD2. This clonotype was sampled from a woman in her 30s who had recovered from COVID-19. Sequences were obtained from peripheral blood. CDR3 sequence (DNA): TGTGCCAGCAGCCAACTAGCGGGGGGGGAGACCCAGTACTTC. Its translation is CASSQLAGGETQYF.